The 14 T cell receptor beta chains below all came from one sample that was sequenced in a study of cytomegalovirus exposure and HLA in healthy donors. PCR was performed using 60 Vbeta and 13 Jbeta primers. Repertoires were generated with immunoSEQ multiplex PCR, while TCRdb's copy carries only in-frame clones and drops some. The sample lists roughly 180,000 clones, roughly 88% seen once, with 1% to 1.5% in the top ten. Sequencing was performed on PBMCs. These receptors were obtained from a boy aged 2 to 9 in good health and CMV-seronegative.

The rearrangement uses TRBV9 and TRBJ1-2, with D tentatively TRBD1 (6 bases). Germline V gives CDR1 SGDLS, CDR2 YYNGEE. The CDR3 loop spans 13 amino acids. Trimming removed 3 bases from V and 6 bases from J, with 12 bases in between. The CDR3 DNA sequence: TGTGCCAGCAGCGCCGAACAGGGAAATGGCTACACCTTC. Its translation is CASSAEQGNGYTF.

The CDR3 loop reads CASSLAGRNTEAFF. The DNA of the CDR3 is TGTGCCAGCAGCTTAGCTGGGCGGAACACTGAAGCTTTCTTT. This sequence joins TRBV7-2 and TRBJ1-1, with no clear D. The CDR3 has 14 residues. The V gene's germline CDR1 is SGHTA and CDR2 FQGNSA. V lost 0 bases and J lost 1, with 6 bases in between. Complete variable domain (other parts from reference TRBV7-2 and TRBJ1-1): GAGVSQSPSNKVTEKGKDVELRCDPISGHTALYWYRQSLGQGLEFLIYFQGNSAPDKSGLPSDRFSAERTGGSVSTLTIQRTQQEDSAVYLCASSLAGRNTEAFFGQGTRLTVV.

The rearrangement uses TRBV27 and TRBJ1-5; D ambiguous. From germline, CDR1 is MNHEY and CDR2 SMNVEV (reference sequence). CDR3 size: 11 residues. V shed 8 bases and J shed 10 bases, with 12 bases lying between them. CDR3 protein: CASPGRGPQHF. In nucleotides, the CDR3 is TGTGCCAGCCCCGGGAGAGGACCCCAGCATTTT.

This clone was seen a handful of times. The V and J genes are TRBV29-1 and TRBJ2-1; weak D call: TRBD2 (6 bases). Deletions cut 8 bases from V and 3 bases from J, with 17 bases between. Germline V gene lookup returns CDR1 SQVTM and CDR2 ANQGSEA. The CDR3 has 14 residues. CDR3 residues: CSTTGLGGYNEQFF. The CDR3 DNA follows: TGCAGCACCACCGGGCTGGGGGGCTACAATGAGCAGTTCTTC.

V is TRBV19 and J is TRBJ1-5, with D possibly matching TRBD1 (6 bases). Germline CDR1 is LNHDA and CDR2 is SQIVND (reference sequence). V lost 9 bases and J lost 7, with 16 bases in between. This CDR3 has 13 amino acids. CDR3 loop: CASEQGWGQPQHF. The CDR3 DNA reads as TGTGCCAGCGAACAGGGCTGGGGACAGCCCCAGCATTTT.

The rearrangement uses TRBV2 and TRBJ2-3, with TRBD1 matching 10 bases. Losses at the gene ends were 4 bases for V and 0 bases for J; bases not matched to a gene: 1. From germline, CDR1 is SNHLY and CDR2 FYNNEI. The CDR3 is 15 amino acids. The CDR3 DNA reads TGTGCCAGCAGTGCGGACAGGGGGAGCACAGATACGCAGTATTTT. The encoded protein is CASSADRGSTDTQYF.

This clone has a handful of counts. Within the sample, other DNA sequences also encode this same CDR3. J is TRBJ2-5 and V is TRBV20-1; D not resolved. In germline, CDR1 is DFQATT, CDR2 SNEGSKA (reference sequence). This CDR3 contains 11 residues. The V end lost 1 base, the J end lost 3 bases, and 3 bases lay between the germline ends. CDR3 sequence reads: CSARGEETQYF. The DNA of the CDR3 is TGCAGTGCTAGAGGAGAAGAGACCCAGTACTTC.

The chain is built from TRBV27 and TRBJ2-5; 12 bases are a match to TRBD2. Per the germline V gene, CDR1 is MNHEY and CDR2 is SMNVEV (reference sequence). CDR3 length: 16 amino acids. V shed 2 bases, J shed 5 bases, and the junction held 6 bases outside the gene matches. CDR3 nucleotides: TGTGCCAGCAGTTTACTTCCTAGCGGGGGGGGCGAGACCCAGTACTTC. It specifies CASSLLPSGGGETQYF.

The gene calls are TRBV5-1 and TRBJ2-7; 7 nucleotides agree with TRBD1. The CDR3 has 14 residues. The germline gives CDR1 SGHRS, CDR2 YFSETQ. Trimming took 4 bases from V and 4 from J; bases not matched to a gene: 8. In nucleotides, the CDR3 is TGCGCCAGCAGCCCTGACAGGGATAGGTACGAGCAGTACTTC. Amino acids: CASSPDRDRYEQYF.

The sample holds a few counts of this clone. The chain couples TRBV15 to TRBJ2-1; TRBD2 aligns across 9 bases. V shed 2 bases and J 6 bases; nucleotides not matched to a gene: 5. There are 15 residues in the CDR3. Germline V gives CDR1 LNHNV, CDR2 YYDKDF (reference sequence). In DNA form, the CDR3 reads TGTGCCACCAGCAGATTAGCGGGAGCTGGCAATGAGCAGTTCTTC. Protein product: CATSRLAGAGNEQFF.

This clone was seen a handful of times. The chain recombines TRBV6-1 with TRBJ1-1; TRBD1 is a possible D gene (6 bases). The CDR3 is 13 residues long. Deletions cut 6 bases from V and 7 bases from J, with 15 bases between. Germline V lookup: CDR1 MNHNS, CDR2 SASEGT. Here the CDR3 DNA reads TGTGCCAGCAGCAGAACAGGGTTGGGTGAAGCTTTCTTT. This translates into CASSRTGLGEAFF.

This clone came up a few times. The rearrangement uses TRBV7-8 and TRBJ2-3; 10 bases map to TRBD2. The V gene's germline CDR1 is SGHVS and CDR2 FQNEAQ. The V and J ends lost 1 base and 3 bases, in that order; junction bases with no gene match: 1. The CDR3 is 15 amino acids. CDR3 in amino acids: CASSLDSGRTDTQYF. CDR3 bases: TGTGCCAGCAGCTTAGATAGCGGGAGGACAGATACGCAGTATTTT. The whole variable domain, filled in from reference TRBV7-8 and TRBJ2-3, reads GAGVSQSPRYKVAKRGQDVALRCDPISGHVSLFWYQQALGQGPEFLTYFQNEAQLDKSGLPSDRFFAERPEGSVSTLKIQRTQQEDSAVYLCASSLDSGRTDTQYFGPGTRLTVL.

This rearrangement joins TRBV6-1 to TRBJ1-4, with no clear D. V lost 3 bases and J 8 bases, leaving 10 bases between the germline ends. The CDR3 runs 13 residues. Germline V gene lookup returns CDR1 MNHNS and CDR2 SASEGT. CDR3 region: CASSDWRNEKLFF. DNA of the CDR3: TGTGCCAGCAGTGATTGGCGGAACGAAAAACTGTTTTTT.

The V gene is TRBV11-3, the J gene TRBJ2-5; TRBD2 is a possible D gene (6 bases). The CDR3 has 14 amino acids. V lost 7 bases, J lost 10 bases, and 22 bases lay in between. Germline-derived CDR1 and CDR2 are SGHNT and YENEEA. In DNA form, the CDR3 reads TGTGCCAGCACCTTCTGGGGACTCCCGATGGGCCAGTACTTC. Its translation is CASTFWGLPMGQYF.